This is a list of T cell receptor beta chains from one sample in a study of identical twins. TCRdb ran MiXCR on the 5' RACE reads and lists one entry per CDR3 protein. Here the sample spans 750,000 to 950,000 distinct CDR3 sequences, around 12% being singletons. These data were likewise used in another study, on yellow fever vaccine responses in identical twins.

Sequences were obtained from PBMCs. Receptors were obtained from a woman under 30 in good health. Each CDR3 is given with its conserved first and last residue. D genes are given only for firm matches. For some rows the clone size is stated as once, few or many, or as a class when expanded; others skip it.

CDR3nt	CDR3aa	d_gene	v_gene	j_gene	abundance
TGTGCCAGCTCCTCAAAGGCGCCCACCAGCTGGGCCTCCTACAATGAGCAGTTCTTC	CASSSKAPTSWASYNEQFF	.	TRBV12-3/TRBV12-4	TRBJ2-1	.
TGTGCCAGCAGCTCCTTAGCGGAGGGTGAGCAGTTCTTC	CASSSLAEGEQFF	.	TRBV7-9	TRBJ2-1	.
TGTGCCAGCAGTGAAGCGCTTGGGTCTAACTATGGCTACACCTTC	CASSEALGSNYGYTF	.	TRBV6-1	TRBJ1-2	.
TGTGCCAGCTCCGCCCCGGGGGGGAGCGCAGATACGCAGTATTTT	CASSAPGGSADTQYF	TRBD2	TRBV7-2	TRBJ2-3	few
TGTGCCAGCAGCTCCCCCCCCGCGGGACCAGAGACCCAGTACTTC	CASSSPPAGPETQYF	.	TRBV9	TRBJ2-5	few
TGTGCCAGCAGTTCCCCCGCTGGGGGACTAAGCATTGAGCAGTTCTTC	CASSSPAGGLSIEQFF	TRBD2	TRBV6-5	TRBJ2-1	.
TGTGCCATCAGACCCGGGACAGGCACAGATACGCAGTATTTT	CAIRPGTGTDTQYF	TRBD1	TRBV10-3	TRBJ2-3	.
TGTGCCAGCTCACCCTACGGACAGGGTTTGGGCACTGAAGCTTTCTTT	CASSPYGQGLGTEAFF	TRBD1	TRBV18	TRBJ1-1	.
TGTGCCAGCAGCCCAGACTTATTGGAGACCCAGTACTTC	CASSPDLLETQYF	.	TRBV11-2	TRBJ2-5	few
TGTGCCAGCAGCTCGAGAATGGACAGGGGGGACACTGAAGCTTTCTTT	CASSSRMDRGDTEAFF	TRBD1	TRBV11-2	TRBJ1-1	few
TGTGCCAGCAGTTTCATGGGGTTCGCAGATACGCAGTATTTT	CASSFMGFADTQYF	.	TRBV12-3/TRBV12-4	TRBJ2-3	few
TGTGCCAGCAGGCACGGAGGAAACACCATATATTTT	CASRHGGNTIYF	.	TRBV6-6	TRBJ1-3	few
TGCGCCAGCAGAAAAAACGAAGGGGGTTTGGAGACCCAGTACTTC	CASRKNEGGLETQYF	.	TRBV5-1	TRBJ2-5	.
TGCAGCGTTGAGGGGGGCGGGAAAAGGGGCTATGGCTACACCTTC	CSVEGGGKRGYGYTF	.	TRBV29-1	TRBJ1-2	few
TGTGCCAGCAGCCCTAGCGGGAGAACGTACGAGCAGTACTTC	CASSPSGRTYEQYF	TRBD2	TRBV27	TRBJ2-7	many
TGTGCCAGCAGGCGGGACAGGCTTAATGAAAAACTGTTTTTT	CASRRDRLNEKLFF	TRBD1	TRBV12-3/TRBV12-4	TRBJ1-4	many
TGTGCCAGCAGCTCAACAAGCATCGGCTATGGCTACACCTTC	CASSSTSIGYGYTF	.	TRBV27	TRBJ1-2	many
TGTGCCAGCAGTGTAGCGCCAGAGACCCAGTACTTC	CASSVAPETQYF	.	TRBV2	TRBJ2-5	.
TGTGCCAGCACCTATCGGGGAAACGAGCAGTACTTC	CASTYRGNEQYF	.	TRBV12-3/TRBV12-4	TRBJ2-7	many
TGCAGTGCTGTCCCCGGGACTTCAAGCTCCTACAATGAGCAGTTCTTC	CSAVPGTSSSYNEQFF	.	TRBV20-1	TRBJ2-1	.
TGTGCCAGCAGCCAAAATATGTGGGATACGCAGTATTTT	CASSQNMWDTQYF	.	TRBV3-1	TRBJ2-3	few
TGTGCCATCAGTTGGGACAGGAATAATTCACCCCTCCACTTT	CAISWDRNNSPLHF	TRBD1	TRBV10-3	TRBJ1-6	many
TGTGCCAGCAGTTACAGTTCAGGACCGTTAGGCGCTTTCTTT	CASSYSSGPLGAFF	.	TRBV6-5	TRBJ1-1	.
TGTGCCATCAGTGAGTCGCGGCAGGGTCGTAACAATGAGCAGTTCTTC	CAISESRQGRNNEQFF	.	TRBV10-3	TRBJ2-1	few
TGTGCCACCAGTGATCGACAGGGGCGCACACCCACCAATGAGCAGTTCTTC	CATSDRQGRTPTNEQFF	TRBD1	TRBV24-1	TRBJ2-1	.
TGTGCCAGTAGTATACGAGGGAGGGGGTACGAGCAGTACTTC	CASSIRGRGYEQYF	.	TRBV19	TRBJ2-7	.
TGTGCCAGCAGTCTACCGGGACAGGGGGGGGAGCAGTTCTTC	CASSLPGQGGEQFF	TRBD1	TRBV6-5	TRBJ2-1	.
TGTGCCAGCAGGGGACAGGGGTATAGCAATCAGCCCCAGCATTTT	CASRGQGYSNQPQHF	TRBD1	TRBV2	TRBJ1-5	.
TGTGCCAGCAGTACCAGACAGGGGACTTTCTCCTACAATGAGCAGTTCTTC	CASSTRQGTFSYNEQFF	TRBD1	TRBV12-3/TRBV12-4	TRBJ2-1	.
TGTGCCAGCAGTGTCAGGCCACCGGGACTCCTTAATGAAAAACTGTTTTTT	CASSVRPPGLLNEKLFF	.	TRBV25-1	TRBJ1-4	many
TGTGCCATCAGGGCCGACAGGTTGAACACTGAAGCTTTCTTT	CAIRADRLNTEAFF	.	TRBV10-3	TRBJ1-1	.
TGCAGTGCTAGTAGCAGGGACCCCAGCACAGATACGCAGTATTTT	CSASSRDPSTDTQYF	.	TRBV20-1	TRBJ2-3	.
TGTGCCAGCAGTTTGCTTATCGCCCCCTACGAGCAGTACTTC	CASSLLIAPYEQYF	.	TRBV12-3/TRBV12-4	TRBJ2-7	few
TGTGCCAGCAGCTTAGTGGTGGGGACTCCATACGACGGGGCTGAAGCTTTCTTT	CASSLVVGTPYDGAEAFF	.	TRBV11-1	TRBJ1-1	few
TGTGCCAGCAGTTTTCTTATAGGGGGAGATGGCAATGAGCAGTTCTTC	CASSFLIGGDGNEQFF	.	TRBV28	TRBJ2-1	.
TGTGCCAGCAGTCGCACAGTGGAAGCTTTCTTT	CASSRTVEAFF	.	TRBV12-3/TRBV12-4	TRBJ1-1	many
TGTGCCAGCAGCTCAGTCCGGGACAGGGTCTATGAAAAACTGTTTTTT	CASSSVRDRVYEKLFF	TRBD1	TRBV7-9	TRBJ1-4	few
TGTGCCACCAGCAGCTCGTTACACGGGGAGCTGTTTTTT	CATSSSLHGELFF	.	TRBV15	TRBJ2-2	.
TGTGCCAGTCTCGGAGCGGGGCTAGCGGGGGGAACCGGGGAGCTGTTTTTT	CASLGAGLAGGTGELFF	TRBD2	TRBV12-3/TRBV12-4	TRBJ2-2	few
TGTGCCATCAGTGAGAATCCAGCGGGAGGGAGAGAGACCCAGTACTTC	CAISENPAGGRETQYF	TRBD2	TRBV10-3	TRBJ2-5	few
TGTGCCAGCAGTTTTGGGCTAGCGGATTTTTCCTACGAGCAGTACTTC	CASSFGLADFSYEQYF	TRBD2	TRBV6-2/TRBV6-3	TRBJ2-7	.
TGTGCCAGCAATTCTCAGGGGAGGACCGGGGAGCTGTTTTTT	CASNSQGRTGELFF	.	TRBV28	TRBJ2-2	few
TGTGCCAGCAGCGGGACAACGGGATACAATGAGCAGTTCTTC	CASSGTTGYNEQFF	.	TRBV7-8	TRBJ2-1	few
TGTGCCAGCAGCCACGTGTGGGGGACCCGGGAGCTTAACTATGGCTACACCTTC	CASSHVWGTRELNYGYTF	.	TRBV7-6	TRBJ1-2	few
TGCGCCAGCAGCCTGCGGACAGGGGGCGGTGTTGACGAGCAGTACTTC	CASSLRTGGGVDEQYF	TRBD1	TRBV5-1	TRBJ2-7	.
TGTGCCAGCAGCCCCCAGGGACTAGCGGGAGTTTACGAGCAGTACTTC	CASSPQGLAGVYEQYF	TRBD2	TRBV7-9	TRBJ2-7	few
TGCGCCAGCGCTACCGGACAGGGCTTAGACACAGATACGCAGTATTTT	CASATGQGLDTDTQYF	TRBD1	TRBV5-1	TRBJ2-3	few
TGTGCCAGCACCCAAGGGGCAGGGGCCTACGAGCAGTACTTC	CASTQGAGAYEQYF	.	TRBV6-1	TRBJ2-7	.
TGTGCCAGCAGTTACTGGACAGGGAGCAATCAGCCCCAGCATTTT	CASSYWTGSNQPQHF	TRBD1	TRBV6-5	TRBJ1-5	.
TGCAGTGCTAGAGAGTCGGGCCACTTCTATGGCTACACCTTC	CSARESGHFYGYTF	.	TRBV20-1	TRBJ1-2	.
TGTGCCAGCAGCGTCTCAGACAGGCCGCGATTTTACAATGAGCAGTTCTTC	CASSVSDRPRFYNEQFF	.	TRBV9	TRBJ2-1	.
TGCAGTGCTACAGGGGAGAACACTGAAGCTTTCTTT	CSATGENTEAFF	.	TRBV20-1	TRBJ1-1	few
TGTGCCAGCAGCCGAGACGGACAAGCAGGGAATTCACCCCTCCACTTT	CASSRDGQAGNSPLHF	.	TRBV5-4	TRBJ1-6	few
TGTGCCAGCTCACCTAAGCTAGCGGCTTCCTACGAGCAGTACTTC	CASSPKLAASYEQYF	TRBD2	TRBV18	TRBJ2-7	.
TGTGCCAGCAGCCAAGAACCATCCCCTAGCGGATACGAGACCCAGTACTTC	CASSQEPSPSGYETQYF	TRBD2	TRBV3-1	TRBJ2-5	few
TGTGCCAGCAGCCAGGGACCTTTCGTAACCGGGGAGCTGTTTTTT	CASSQGPFVTGELFF	.	TRBV14	TRBJ2-2	few
TGCGCCAGCAGCATATACACCGGGGAGCTGTTTTTT	CASSIYTGELFF	.	TRBV5-1	TRBJ2-2	many
TGTGCCAGCAGCTTGGTGGACACATGGGGGACCGGGGAGCTGTTTTTT	CASSLVDTWGTGELFF	.	TRBV5-6	TRBJ2-2	.
TGTGCCAGCAGCATTACTAGCGGAAACTACAATGAGCAGTTCTTC	CASSITSGNYNEQFF	TRBD2	TRBV7-6	TRBJ2-1	many